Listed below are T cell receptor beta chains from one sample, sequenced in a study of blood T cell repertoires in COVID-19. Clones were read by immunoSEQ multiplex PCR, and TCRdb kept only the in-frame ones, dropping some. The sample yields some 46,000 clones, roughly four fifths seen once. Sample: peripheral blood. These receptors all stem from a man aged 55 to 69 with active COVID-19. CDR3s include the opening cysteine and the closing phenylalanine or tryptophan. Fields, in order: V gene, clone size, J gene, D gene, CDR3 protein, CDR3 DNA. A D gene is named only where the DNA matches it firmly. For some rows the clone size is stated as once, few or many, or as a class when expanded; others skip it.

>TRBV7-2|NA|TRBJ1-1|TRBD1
CASSSKGGRNTEAFF
TGTGCCAGCAGCTCAAAAGGGGGCAGGAACACTGAAGCTTTCTTT
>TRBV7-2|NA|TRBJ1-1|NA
CASSSRGGDTEAFF
TGTGCCAGCAGCTCCCGAGGAGGGGACACTGAAGCTTTCTTT
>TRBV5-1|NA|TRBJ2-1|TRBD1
CASSLTGGKLYEQFF
TGCGCCAGCAGCTTGACAGGGGGCAAATTGTATGAGCAGTTCTTC
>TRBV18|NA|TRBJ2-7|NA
CASSPERGSVYEQYF
TGTGCCAGCTCACCTGAGAGGGGGTCAGTCTACGAGCAGTACTTC
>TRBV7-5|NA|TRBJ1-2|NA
CARSPTQGIWAYTF
TGTGCCAGAAGCCCGACACAGGGGATATGGGCCTACACCTTC
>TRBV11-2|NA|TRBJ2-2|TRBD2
CASSLGLAVTGELFF
TGTGCCAGCAGCTTAGGGCTAGCGGTCACCGGGGAGCTGTTTTTT
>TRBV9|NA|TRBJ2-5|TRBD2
CASSVVPGGGETQYF
TGTGCCAGCAGCGTAGTACCGGGAGGGGGAGAGACCCAGTACTTC
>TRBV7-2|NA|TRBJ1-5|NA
CASSLGAVQPQHF
TGTGCCAGCAGCTTAGGTGCGGTCCAGCCCCAGCATTTT
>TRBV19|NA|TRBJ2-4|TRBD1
CASSALSGTGDF
TGTGCCAGTAGTGCTCTGTCCGGGACAGGGGACTTC
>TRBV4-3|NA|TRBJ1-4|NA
CASSQDLFRGRGNEKLFF
TGCGCCAGCAGCCAAGATCTCTTCAGGGGAAGGGGGAATGAAAAACTGTTTTTT
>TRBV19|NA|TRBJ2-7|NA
CASSAQTVSYEQYF
TGTGCCAGTAGTGCGCAGACAGTCTCCTACGAGCAGTACTTC
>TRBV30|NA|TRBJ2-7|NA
CAWSVDARARGYF
TGTGCCTGGAGTGTCGATGCTAGAGCTCGAGGGTACTTC
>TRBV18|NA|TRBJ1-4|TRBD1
CASSPTGTNEKLFF
TGTGCCAGCTCACCGACAGGGACTAATGAAAAACTGTTTTTT
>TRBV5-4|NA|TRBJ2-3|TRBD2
CASSSELASGRVSAQYF
TGTGCCAGCAGCTCCGAACTAGCTAGCGGGAGGGTTTCTGCGCAGTATTTT
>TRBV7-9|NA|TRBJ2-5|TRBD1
CASMLGQGKRETQYF
TGTGCCAGCATGCTGGGACAGGGGAAGAGGGAGACCCAGTACTTC
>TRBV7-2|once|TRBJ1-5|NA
CASSTGPSRGPQHF
TGTGCCAGCAGCACAGGACCCTCCCGCGGACCCCAGCATTTT
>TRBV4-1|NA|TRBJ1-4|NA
CASSLTGFGEKLFF
TGCGCCAGCAGCCTAACAGGGTTCGGTGAAAAACTGTTTTTT
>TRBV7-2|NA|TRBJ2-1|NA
CASSPHVGASYNEQFF
TGTGCCAGCAGCCCCCACGTAGGAGCCTCCTACAATGAGCAGTTCTTC
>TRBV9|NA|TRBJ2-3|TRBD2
CASSVSGGWTDTQYF
TGTGCCAGCAGCGTCTCCGGGGGGTGGACAGATACGCAGTATTTT
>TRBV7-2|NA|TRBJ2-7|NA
CASSLAPAGSEYEQYF
TGTGCCAGCAGCTTAGCCCCCGCGGGTTCGGAGTACGAGCAGTACTTC
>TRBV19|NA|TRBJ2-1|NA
CASSTGTLNNEQFF
TGTGCCAGTAGTACAGGGACACTTAACAATGAGCAGTTCTTC
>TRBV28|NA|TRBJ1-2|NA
CASSLGGRTANYGYTF
TGTGCCAGCAGTTTGGGGGGTAGAACAGCTAACTATGGCTACACCTTC
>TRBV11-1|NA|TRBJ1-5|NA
CASSLATHSNQPQHF
TGTGCCAGCAGCTTGGCCACCCATAGCAATCAGCCCCAGCATTTT
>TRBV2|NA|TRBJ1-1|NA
CASSDQAEAFF
TGTGCCAGCAGTGATCAGGCGGAAGCTTTCTTT
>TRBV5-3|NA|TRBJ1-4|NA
CARSLEIGERRRKLFF
TGTGCCAGAAGCTTGGAGATCGGGGAACGGAGAAGAAAACTGTTTTTT
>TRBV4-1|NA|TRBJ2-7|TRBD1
CASSLRVGPGQIYEQYF
TGCGCCAGCAGCCTCAGAGTGGGCCCGGGACAGATCTACGAGCAGTACTTC
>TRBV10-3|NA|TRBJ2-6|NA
CAISESSGANVLTF
TGTGCCATCAGTGAATCCTCGGGGGCCAACGTCCTGACTTTC
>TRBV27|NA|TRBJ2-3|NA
CASRAQGSTDTQYF
TGTGCCAGCCGGGCCCAGGGAAGCACAGATACGCAGTATTTT
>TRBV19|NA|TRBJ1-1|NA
CASSSLRTLGFEAFF
TGTGCCAGTAGTTCGCTCCGGACACTGGGATTTGAAGCTTTCTTT
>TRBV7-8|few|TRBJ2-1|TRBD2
CASSLDGGGPVGEQFF
TGTGCCAGCAGCTTAGATGGGGGAGGGCCGGTTGGGGAGCAGTTCTTC
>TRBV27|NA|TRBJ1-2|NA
CASSTRGSNYGYTF
TGTGCCAGCAGTACCAGGGGTAGTAACTATGGCTACACCTTC
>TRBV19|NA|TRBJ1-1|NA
CASTPGGYMNTEAFF
TGTGCCAGTACCCCAGGAGGGTATATGAACACTGAAGCTTTCTTT
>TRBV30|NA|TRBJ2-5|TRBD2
CAWSKGTSKPRVETQYF
TGTGCCTGGAGTAAAGGGACTAGCAAGCCGAGGGTAGAGACCCAGTACTTC
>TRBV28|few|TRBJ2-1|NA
CASSLSFVRALLSNNEQFF
TGTGCCAGCAGTTTATCTTTTGTCAGGGCTTTACTCTCCAATAATGAGCAGTTCTTC
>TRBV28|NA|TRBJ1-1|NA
CASPPSGGPTEAFF
TGTGCCAGCCCTCCAAGCGGGGGGCCCACTGAAGCTTTCTTT
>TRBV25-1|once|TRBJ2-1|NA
CASSPSGGHYNEQFF
TGTGCCAGCAGTCCCTCCGGCGGGCACTACAATGAGCAGTTCTTC
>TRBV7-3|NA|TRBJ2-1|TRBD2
CASSLTGRDHNNEQFF
TGTGCCAGCAGCTTAACGGGGAGGGACCATAACAATGAGCAGTTCTTC
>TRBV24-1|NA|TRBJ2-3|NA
CATSAQGERGDTQYF
TGTGCCACCAGCGCACAGGGGGAGCGGGGAGATACGCAGTATTTT
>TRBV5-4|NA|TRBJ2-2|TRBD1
CASSPGQANTGELFF
TGTGCCAGCAGCCCCGGACAGGCGAACACCGGGGAGCTGTTTTTT